This note documents a single T cell receptor beta chain sequence. This sample is drawn from a study of blood T cell repertoires in COVID-19. Profiling relied on immunoSEQ multiplex PCR, and the TCRdb table lists in-frame clones only, not all of them. Of hundreds of thousands of clones in the sample, roughly 88% were seen once. What was sequenced was PBMCs or T cells enriched from blood (not recorded which). The sequence was collected from a woman aged 40 to 50 with acute COVID-19.

CDR3 bases: TGTGCCAGCAGCCAGGGGATCTGGTACGGCTACACCTTC. Residues: CASSQGIWYGYTF. This chain joins TRBV7-2 and TRBJ1-2, with D possibly matching TRBD1 (6 bases). Germline V gene data show CDR1 as SGHTA and CDR2 as FQGNSA. V gave up 5 bases and J gave up 8 bases, with 15 bases separating them. This CDR3 spans 13 amino acids.